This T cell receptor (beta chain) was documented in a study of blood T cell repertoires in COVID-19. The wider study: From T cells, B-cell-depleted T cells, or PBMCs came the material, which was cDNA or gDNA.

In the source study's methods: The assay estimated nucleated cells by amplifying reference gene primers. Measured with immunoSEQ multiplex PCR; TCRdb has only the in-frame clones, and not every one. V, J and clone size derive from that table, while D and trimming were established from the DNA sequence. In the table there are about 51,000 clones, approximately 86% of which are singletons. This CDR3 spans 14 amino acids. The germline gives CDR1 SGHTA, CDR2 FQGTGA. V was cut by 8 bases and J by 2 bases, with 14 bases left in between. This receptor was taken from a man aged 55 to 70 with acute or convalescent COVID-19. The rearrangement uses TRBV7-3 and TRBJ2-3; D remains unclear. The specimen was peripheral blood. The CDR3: CASSIAPATDTQYF. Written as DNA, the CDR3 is TGTGCCAGCTCTATAGCCCCGGCCACAGATACGCAGTATTTT. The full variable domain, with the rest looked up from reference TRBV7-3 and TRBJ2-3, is GAGVSQTPSNKVTEKGKYVELRCDPISGHTALYWYRQSLGQGPEFLIYFQGTGAADDSGLPNDRFFAVRPEGSVSTLKIQRTERGDSAVYLCASSIAPATDTQYFGPGTRLTVL.